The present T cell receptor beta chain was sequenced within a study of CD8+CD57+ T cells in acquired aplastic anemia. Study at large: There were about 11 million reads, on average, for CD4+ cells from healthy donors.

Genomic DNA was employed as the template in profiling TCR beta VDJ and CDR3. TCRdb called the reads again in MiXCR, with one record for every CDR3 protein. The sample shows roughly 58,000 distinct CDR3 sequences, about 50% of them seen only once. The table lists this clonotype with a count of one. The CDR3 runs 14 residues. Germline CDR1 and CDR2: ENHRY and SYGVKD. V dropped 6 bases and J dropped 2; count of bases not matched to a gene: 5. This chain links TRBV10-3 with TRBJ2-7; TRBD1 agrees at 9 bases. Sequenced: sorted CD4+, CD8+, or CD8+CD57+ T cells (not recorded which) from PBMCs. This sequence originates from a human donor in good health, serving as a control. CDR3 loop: CAIREQGAAYEQYF. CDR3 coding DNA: TGTGCCATCAGGGAACAGGGGGCGGCCTACGAGCAGTACTTC.